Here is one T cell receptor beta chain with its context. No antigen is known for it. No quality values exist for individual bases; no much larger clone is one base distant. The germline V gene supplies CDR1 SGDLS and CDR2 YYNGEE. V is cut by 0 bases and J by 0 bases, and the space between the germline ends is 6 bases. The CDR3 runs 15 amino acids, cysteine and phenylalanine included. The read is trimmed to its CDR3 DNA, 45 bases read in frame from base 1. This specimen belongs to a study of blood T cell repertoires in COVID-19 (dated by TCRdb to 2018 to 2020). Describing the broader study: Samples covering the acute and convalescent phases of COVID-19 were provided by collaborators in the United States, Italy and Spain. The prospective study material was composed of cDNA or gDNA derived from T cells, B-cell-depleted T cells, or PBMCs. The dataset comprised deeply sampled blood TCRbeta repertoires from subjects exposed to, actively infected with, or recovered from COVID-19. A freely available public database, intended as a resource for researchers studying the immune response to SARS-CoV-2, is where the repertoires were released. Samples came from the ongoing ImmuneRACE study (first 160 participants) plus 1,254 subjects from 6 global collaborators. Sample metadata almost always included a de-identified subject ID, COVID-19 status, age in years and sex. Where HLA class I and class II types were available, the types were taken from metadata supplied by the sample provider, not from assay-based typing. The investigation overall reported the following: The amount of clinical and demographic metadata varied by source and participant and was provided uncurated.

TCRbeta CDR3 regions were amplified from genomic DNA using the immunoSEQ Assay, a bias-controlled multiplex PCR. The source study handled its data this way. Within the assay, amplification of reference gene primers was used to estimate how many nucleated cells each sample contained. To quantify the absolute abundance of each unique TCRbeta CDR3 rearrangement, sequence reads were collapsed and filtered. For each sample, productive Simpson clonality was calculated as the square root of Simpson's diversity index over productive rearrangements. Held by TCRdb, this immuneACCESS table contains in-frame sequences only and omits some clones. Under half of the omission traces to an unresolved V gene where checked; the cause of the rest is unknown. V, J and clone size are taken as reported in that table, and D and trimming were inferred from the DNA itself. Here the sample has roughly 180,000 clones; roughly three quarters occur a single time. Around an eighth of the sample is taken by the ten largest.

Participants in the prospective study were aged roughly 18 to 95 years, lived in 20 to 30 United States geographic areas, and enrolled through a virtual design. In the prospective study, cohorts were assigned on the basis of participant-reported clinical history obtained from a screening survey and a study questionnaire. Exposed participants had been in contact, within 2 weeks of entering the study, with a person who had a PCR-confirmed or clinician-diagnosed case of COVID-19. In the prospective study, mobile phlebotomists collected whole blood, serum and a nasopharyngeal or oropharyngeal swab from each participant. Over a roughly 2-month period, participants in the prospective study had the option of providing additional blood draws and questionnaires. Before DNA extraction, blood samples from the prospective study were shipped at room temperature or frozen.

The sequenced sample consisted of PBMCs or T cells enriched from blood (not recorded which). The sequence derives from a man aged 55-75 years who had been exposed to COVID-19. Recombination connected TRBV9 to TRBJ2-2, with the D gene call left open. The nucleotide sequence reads TGTGCCAGCAGCGTAGCGGTAGCGAACACCGGGGAGCTGTTTTTT. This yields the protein CASSVAVANTGELFF.